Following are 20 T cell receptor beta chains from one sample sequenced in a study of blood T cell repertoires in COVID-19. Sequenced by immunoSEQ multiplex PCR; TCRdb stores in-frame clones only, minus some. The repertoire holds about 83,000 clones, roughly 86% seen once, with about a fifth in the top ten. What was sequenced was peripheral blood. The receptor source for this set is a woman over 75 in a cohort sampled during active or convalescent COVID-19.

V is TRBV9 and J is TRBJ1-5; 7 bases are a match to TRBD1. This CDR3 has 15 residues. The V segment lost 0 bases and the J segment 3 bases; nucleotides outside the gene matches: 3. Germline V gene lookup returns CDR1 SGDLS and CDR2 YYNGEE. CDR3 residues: CASSVGGQNNQPQHF. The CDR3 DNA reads TGTGCCAGCAGCGTAGGGGGACAGAACAATCAGCCCCAGCATTTT.

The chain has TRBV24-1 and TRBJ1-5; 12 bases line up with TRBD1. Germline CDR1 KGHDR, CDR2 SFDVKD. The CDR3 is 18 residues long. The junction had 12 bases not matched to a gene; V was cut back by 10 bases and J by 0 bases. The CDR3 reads CATGAGTGGYSSNQPQHF. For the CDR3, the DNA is TGTGCCACGGGGGCCGGGACAGGGGGCTACTCTAGCAATCAGCCCCAGCATTTT.

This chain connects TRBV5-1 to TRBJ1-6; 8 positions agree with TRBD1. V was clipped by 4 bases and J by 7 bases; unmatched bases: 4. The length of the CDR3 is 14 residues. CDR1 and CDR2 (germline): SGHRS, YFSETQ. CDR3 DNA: TGCGCCAGCAGCGACAGGGGCATGAATTCACCCCTCCACTTT. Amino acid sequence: CASSDRGMNSPLHF.

CDR3 amino acids: CASSETGMGQPQHF. DNA of the CDR3: TGTGCCAGCAGTGAGACAGGGATGGGTCAGCCCCAGCATTTT. This chain joins TRBV6-1 and TRBJ1-5; 7 bases fit TRBD1. The V segment lost 3 bases and the J segment 6 bases; nucleotides outside the gene matches: 5. There are 14 residues in the CDR3. Germline CDR1 and CDR2: MNHNS and SASEGT.

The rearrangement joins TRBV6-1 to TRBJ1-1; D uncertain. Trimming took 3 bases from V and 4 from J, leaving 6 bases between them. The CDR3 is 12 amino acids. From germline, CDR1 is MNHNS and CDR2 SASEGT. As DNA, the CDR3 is TGTGCCAGCAGTGAGAGGTTCACTGAAGCTTTCTTT. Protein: CASSERFTEAFF.

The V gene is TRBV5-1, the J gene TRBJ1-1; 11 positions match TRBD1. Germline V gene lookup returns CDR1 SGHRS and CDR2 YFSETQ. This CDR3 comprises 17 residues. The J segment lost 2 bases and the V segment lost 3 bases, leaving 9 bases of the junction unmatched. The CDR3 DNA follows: TGCGCCAGCAGCTCTTCCGGGACAGGGGGTGTTAACACTGAAGCTTTCTTT. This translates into CASSSSGTGGVNTEAFF.

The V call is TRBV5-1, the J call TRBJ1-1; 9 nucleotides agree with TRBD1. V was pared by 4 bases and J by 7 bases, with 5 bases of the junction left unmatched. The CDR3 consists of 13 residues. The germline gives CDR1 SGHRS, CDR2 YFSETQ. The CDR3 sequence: CASSRDREDEAFF. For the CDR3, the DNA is TGCGCCAGCAGCCGGGACAGGGAGGATGAAGCTTTCTTT.

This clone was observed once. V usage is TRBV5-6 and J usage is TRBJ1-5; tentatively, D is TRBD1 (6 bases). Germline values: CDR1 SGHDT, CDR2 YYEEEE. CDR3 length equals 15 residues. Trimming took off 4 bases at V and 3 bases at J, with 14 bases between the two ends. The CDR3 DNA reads TGTGCCAGCAGCCCTGGACAGACCTACAATCAGCCCCAGCATTTT. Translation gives CASSPGQTYNQPQHF.

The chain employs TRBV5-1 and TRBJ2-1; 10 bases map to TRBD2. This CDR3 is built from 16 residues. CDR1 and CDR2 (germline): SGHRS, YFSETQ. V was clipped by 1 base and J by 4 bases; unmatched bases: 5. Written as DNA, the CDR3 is TGCGCCAGCAGCTTGACTAGCGGGACCCAGTACAATGAGCAGTTCTTC. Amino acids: CASSLTSGTQYNEQFF.

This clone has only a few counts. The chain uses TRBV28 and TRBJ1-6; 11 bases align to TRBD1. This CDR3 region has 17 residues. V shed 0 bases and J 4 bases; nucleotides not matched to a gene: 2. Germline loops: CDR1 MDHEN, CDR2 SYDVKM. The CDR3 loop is CASSLWDRGRYNSPLHF. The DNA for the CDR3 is TGTGCCAGCAGTTTATGGGACAGGGGGCGATATAATTCACCCCTCCACTTT.

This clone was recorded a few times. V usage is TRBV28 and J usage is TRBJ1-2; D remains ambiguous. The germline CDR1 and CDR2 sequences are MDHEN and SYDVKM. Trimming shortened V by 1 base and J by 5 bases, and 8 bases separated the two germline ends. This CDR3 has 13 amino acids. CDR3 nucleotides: TGTGCCAGCAGTTTATCGGGTCGTTATGGCTACACCTTC. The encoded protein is CASSLSGRYGYTF.

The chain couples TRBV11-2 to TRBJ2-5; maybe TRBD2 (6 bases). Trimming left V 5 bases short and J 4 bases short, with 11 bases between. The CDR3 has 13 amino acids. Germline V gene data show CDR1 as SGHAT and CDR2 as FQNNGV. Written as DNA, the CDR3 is TGTGCCAGCAGCGGGGGACTGAGAGAGACCCAGTACTTC. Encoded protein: CASSGGLRETQYF. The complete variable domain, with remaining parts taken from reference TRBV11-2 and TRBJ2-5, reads EAGVAQSPRYKIIEKRQSVAFWCNPISGHATLYWYQQILGQGPKLLIQFQNNGVVDDSQLPKDRFSAERLKGVDSTLKIQPAKLEDSAVYLCASSGGLRETQYFGPGTRLLVL.

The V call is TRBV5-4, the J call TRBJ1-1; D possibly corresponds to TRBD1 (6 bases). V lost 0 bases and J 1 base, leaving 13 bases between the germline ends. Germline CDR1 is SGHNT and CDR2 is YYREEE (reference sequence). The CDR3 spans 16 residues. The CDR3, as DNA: TGTGCCAGCAGCTTGGCAGACTCGACAGGGAACACTGAAGCTTTCTTT. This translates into CASSLADSTGNTEAFF.

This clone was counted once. CDR3 in DNA: TGTGCCAGCAGCATCCAAGGACAGGGGAGCGGGACTGAAGCTTTCTTT. Translating it yields CASSIQGQGSGTEAFF. The chain uses TRBV7-3 and TRBJ1-1, with 9 bases aligning to TRBD1. Trimming at V came to 5 bases and at J to 5 bases, leaving 12 bases not matched to a gene. The length of the CDR3 is 16 residues. The germline V gene has CDR1 SGHTA and CDR2 FQGTGA.

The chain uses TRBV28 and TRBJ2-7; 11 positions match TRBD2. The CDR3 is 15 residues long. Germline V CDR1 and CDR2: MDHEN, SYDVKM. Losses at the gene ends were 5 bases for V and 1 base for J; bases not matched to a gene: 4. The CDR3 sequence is CASSNLAGGSYEQYF. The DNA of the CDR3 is TGTGCCAGCAGTAACCTAGCGGGGGGATCCTACGAGCAGTACTTC.

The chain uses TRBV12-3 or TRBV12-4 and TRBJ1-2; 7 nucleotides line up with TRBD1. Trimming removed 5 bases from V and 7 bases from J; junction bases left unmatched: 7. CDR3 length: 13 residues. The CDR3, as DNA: TGTGCCAGCAGTACTGACAGGGAAGCTGGCTACACCTTC. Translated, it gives CASSTDREAGYTF.

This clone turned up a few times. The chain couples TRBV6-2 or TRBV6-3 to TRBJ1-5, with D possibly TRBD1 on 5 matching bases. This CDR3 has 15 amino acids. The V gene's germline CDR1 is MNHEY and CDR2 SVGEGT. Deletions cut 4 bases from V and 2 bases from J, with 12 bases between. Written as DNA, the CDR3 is TGTGCCAGCAGTTTCCAGGACACGGGCAATCAGCCCCAGCATTTT. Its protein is CASSFQDTGNQPQHF.

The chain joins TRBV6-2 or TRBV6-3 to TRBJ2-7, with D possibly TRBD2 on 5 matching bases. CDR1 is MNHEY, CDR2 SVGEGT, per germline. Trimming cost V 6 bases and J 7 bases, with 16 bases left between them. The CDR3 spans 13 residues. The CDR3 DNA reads TGTGCCAGCAGCCGAGCGGAGCAGAATGAGCAGTACGTC. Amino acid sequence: CASSRAEQNEQYV.

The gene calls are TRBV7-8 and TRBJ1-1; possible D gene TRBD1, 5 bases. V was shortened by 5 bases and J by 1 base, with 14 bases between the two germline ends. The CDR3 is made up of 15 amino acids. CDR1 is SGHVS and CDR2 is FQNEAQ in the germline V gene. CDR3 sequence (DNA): TGTGCCAGCAGCCTACCTTCAAGGGGGAACACTGAAGCTTTCTTT. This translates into CASSLPSRGNTEAFF.

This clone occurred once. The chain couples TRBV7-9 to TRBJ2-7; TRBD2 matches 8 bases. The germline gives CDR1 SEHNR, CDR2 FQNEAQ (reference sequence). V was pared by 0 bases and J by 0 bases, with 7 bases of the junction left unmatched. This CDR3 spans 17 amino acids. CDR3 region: CASSLALSAGASYEQYF. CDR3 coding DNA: TGTGCCAGCAGCTTAGCCCTCTCAGCGGGAGCCTCCTACGAGCAGTACTTC.